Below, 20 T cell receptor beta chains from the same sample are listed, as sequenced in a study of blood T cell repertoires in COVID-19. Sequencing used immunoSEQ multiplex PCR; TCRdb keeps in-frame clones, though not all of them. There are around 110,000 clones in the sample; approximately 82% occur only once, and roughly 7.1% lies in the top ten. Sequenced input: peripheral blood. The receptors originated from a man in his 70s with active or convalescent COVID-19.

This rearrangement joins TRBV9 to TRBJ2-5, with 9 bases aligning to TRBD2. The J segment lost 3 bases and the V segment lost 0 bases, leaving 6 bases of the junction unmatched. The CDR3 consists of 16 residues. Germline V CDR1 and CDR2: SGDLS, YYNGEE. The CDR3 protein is CASSVAGAGGEETQYF. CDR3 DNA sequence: TGTGCCAGCAGCGTAGCTGGAGCGGGAGGAGAAGAGACCCAGTACTTC.

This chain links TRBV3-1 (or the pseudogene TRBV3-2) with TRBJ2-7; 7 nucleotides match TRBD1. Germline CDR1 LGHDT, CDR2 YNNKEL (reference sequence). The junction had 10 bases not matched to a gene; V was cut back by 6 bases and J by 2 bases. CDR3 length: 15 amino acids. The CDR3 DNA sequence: TGTGCCAGCAGTCCCAACAGGGGTTTGGCCTACGAGCAGTACTTC. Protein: CASSPNRGLAYEQYF.

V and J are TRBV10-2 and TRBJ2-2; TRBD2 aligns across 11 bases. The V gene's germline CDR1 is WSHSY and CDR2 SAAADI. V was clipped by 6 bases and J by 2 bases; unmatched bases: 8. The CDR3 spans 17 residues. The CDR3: CASRMGLAETNTGELFF. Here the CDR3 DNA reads TGCGCCAGCAGGATGGGACTAGCGGAGACAAACACCGGGGAGCTGTTTTTT.

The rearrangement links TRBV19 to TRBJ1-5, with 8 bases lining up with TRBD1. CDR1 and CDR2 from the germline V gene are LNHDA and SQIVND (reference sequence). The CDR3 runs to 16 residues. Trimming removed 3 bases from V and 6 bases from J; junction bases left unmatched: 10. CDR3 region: CASSISRTGLSQPQHF. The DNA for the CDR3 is TGTGCCAGTAGTATTAGCAGGACAGGGCTCAGTCAGCCCCAGCATTTT. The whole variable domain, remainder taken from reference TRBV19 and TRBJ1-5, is DGGITQSPKYLFRKEGQNVTLSCEQNLNHDAMYWYRQDPGQGLRLIYYSQIVNDFQKGDIAEGYSVSREKKESFPLTVTSAQKNPTAFYLCASSISRTGLSQPQHFGDGTRLSIL.

CDR3 region: CASSSRAGGFPISTDTQYF. The CDR3 DNA sequence: TGTGCCAGCAGTTCCCGAGCGGGGGGGTTCCCCATTAGCACAGATACGCAGTATTTT. This sequence joins TRBV27 and TRBJ2-3; 10 bases fit TRBD2. Trimming removed 4 bases from V and 0 bases from J; junction bases left unmatched: 13. This CDR3 is 19 amino acids long. Germline V gives CDR1 MNHEY, CDR2 SMNVEV (reference sequence).

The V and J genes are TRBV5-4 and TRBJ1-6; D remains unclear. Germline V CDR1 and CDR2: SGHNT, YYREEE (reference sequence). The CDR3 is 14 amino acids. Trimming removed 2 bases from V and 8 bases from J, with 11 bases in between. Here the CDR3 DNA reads TGTGCCAGCAGCTTCCGGGAGAGCGATTCACCCCTCCACTTT. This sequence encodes CASSFRESDSPLHF.

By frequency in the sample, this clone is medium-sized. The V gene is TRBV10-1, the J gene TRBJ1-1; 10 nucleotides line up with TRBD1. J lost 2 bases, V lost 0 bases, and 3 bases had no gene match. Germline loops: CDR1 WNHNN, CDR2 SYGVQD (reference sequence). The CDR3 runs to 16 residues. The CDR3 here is CASSESGTGVNTEAFF. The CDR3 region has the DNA TGCGCCAGCAGTGAGTCTGGGACAGGGGTAAACACTGAAGCTTTCTTT.

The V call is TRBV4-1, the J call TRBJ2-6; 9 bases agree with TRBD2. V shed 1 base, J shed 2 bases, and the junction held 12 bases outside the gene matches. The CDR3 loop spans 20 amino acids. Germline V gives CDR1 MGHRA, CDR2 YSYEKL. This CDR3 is CASSQGAAGGRAPGANVLTF. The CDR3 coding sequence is TGCGCCAGCAGCCAAGGGGCCGCAGGCGGGAGGGCTCCTGGGGCCAACGTCCTGACTTTC.

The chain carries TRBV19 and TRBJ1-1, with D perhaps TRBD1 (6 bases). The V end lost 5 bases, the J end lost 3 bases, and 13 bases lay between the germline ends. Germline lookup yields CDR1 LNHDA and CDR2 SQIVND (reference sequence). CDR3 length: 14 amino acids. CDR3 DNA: TGTGCCAGTAGTGGAAAACAGGGTTACACTGAAGCTTTCTTT. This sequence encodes CASSGKQGYTEAFF. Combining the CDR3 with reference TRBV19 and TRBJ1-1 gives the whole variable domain DGGITQSPKYLFRKEGQNVTLSCEQNLNHDAMYWYRQDPGQGLRLIYYSQIVNDFQKGDIAEGYSVSREKKESFPLTVTSAQKNPTAFYLCASSGKQGYTEAFFGQGTRLTVV.

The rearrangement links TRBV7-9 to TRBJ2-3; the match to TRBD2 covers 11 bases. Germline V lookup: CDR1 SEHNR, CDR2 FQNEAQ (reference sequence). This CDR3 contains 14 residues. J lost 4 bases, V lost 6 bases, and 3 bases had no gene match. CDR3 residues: CASRGLADPDTQYF. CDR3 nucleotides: TGTGCCAGCAGGGGACTAGCGGATCCAGATACGCAGTATTTT.

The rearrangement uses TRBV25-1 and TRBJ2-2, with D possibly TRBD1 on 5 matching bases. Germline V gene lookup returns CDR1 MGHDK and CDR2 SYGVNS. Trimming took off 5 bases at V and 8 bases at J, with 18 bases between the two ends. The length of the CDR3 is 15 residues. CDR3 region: CASSPPQVKGGELFF. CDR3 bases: TGTGCCAGCAGTCCCCCCCAGGTTAAGGGGGGGGAGCTGTTTTTT. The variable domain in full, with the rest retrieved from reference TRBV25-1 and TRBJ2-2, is EADIYQTPRYLVIGTGKKITLECSQTMGHDKMYWYQQDPGMELHLIHYSYGVNSTEKGDLSSESTVSRIRTEHFPLTLESARPSHTSQYLCASSPPQVKGGELFFGEGSRLTVL.

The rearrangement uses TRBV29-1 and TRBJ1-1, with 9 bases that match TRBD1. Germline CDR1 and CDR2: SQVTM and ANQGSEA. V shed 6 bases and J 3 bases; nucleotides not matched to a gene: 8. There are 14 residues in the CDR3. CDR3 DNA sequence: TGCAGCGTATCCTACGACAGGGGGGACACTGAAGCTTTCTTT. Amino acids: CSVSYDRGDTEAFF.

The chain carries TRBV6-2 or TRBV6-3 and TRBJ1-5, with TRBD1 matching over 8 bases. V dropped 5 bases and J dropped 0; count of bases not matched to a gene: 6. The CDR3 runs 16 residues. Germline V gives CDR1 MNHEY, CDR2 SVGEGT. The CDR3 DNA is TGTGCCAGCAGTCGGGACAGGACTCTTAGCAATCAGCCCCAGCATTTT. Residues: CASSRDRTLSNQPQHF.

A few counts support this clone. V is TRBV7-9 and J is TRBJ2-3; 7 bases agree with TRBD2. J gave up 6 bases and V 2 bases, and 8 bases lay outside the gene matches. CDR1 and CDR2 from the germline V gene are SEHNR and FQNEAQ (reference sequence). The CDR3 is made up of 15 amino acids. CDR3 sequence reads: CASSLWREPGDTQYF. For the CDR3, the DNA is TGTGCCAGCAGCTTATGGCGGGAGCCGGGTGATACGCAGTATTTT. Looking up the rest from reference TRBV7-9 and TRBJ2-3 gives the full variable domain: DTGVSQNPRHKITKRGQNVTFRCDPISEHNRLYWYRQTLGQGPEFLTYFQNEAQLEKSRLLSDRFSAERPKGSFSTLEIQRTEQGDSAMYLCASSLWREPGDTQYFGPGTRLTVL.

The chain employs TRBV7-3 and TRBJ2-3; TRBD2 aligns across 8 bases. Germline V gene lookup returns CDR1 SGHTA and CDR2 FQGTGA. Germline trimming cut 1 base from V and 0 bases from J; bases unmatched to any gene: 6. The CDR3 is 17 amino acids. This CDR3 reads CASSLIGGTSSTDTQYF. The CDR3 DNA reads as TGTGCCAGCAGCTTAATAGGAGGGACTAGTAGCACAGATACGCAGTATTTT.

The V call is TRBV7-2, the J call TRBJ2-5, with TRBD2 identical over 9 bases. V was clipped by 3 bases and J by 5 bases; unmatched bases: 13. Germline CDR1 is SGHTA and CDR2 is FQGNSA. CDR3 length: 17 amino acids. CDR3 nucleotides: TGTGCCAGCAGCTTCCTTAGCGGGGGCAGACAAAGGGAGACCCAGTACTTC. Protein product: CASSFLSGGRQRETQYF.

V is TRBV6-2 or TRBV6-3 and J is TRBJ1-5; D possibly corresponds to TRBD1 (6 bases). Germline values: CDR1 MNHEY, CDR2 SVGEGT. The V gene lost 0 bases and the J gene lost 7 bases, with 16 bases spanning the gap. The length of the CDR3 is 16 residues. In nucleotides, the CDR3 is TGTGCCAGCAGTTACTCCCGGGACATCAACCACCAGCCCCAGCATTTT. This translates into CASSYSRDINHQPQHF.

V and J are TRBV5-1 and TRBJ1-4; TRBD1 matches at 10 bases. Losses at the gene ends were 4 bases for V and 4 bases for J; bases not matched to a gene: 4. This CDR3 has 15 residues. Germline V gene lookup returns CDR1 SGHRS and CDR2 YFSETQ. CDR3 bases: TGCGCCAGCAGCGGGACAGGGGTCAATAATGAAAAACTGTTTTTT. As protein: CASSGTGVNNEKLFF.

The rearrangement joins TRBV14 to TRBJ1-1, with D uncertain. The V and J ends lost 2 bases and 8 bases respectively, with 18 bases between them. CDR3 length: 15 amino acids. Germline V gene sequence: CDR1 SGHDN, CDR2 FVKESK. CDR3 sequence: CASSQTAGRFIEAFF. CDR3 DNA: TGTGCCAGCAGCCAAACAGCGGGGAGATTTATAGAAGCTTTCTTT. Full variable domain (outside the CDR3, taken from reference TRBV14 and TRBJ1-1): EAGVTQFPSHSVIEKGQTVTLRCDPISGHDNLYWYRRVMGKEIKFLLHFVKESKQDESGMPNNRFLAERTGGTYSTLKVQPAELEDSGVYFCASSQTAGRFIEAFFGQGTRLTVV.

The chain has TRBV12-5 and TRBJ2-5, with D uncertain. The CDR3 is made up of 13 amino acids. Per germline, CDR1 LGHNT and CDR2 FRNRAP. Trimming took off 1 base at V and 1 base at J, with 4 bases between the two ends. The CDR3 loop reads CASGLGGQETQYF. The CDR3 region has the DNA TGTGCTAGTGGTTTGGGCGGCCAAGAGACCCAGTACTTC.